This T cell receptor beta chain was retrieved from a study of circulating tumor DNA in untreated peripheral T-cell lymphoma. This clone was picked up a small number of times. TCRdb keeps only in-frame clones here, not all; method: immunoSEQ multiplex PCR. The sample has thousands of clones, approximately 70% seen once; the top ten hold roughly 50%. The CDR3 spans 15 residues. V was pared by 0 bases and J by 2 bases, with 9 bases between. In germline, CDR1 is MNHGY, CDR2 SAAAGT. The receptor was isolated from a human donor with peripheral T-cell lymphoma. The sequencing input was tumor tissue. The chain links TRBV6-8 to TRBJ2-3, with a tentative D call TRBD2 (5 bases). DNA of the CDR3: TGTGCCAGCAGTTACTCGCCGGGATACACAGATACGCAGTATTTT. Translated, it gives CASSYSPGYTDTQYF.